Below, one T cell receptor (beta chain) is given with its context. Antigen: not known. V lost 1 base and J lost 7; bases outside the gene matches: 18. This CDR3 spans 18 amino acids. Germline CDR1 and CDR2: SGHRS and YFSETQ. Documented treatment: roughly 20 received Ad26.COV2.S at low or high dose, single or two shots; a few received placebo; per-sample allocation not given. After the first vaccine or placebo injection, samples were drawn on day 63. In the vaccine, an Ad26 vector expressed the SARS-CoV-2 spike of the Wuhan strain. Using immunoSEQ multiplex PCR, the repertoire was profiled, and TCRdb retains in-frame clones only, with some absent. In the table there are approximately 500,000 clones, 87% of which are singletons. The source of the sample is a study of Ad26.COV2.S vaccination and SARS-CoV-2 variants. Overall study: Ad26.COV2.S was injected intramuscularly once or twice, 56 days apart.

The study, taken as a whole, reports: Non-spike TCR breadth was similar in vaccine and placebo recipients. It is possible that the TCR breadth and depth analyses underestimated the total T cell responses.

The chain couples TRBV5-1 to TRBJ2-7, with 9 positions matching TRBD1. The sequences come from peripheral blood, collected in a trial of Ad26.COV2.S vaccine versus placebo. The sequence derives from a person aged 18-65 years who received the Ad26.COV2.S COVID-19 vaccine or a placebo. The CDR3 sequence: CASSLNGDTLGQGREQYF. Written as DNA, the CDR3 is TGCGCCAGCAGCTTGAACGGGGACACTCTGGGACAGGGTCGAGAGCAGTACTTC. Filled out from reference TRBV5-1 and TRBJ2-7, the complete variable domain reads KAGVTQTPRYLIKTRGQQVTLSCSPISGHRSVSWYQQTPGQGLQFLFEYFSETQRNKGNFPGRFSGRQFSNSRSEMNVSTLELGDSALYLCASSLNGDTLGQGREQYFGPGTRLTVT.